The 21 T cell receptor beta chains in this list originate from one sample, sequenced in a study of radiation and T cells in renal cell carcinoma. The sample's time point: baseline pretreatment blood. Indicated treatment: 15 Gy SBRT to primary tumor, nephrectomy 4 weeks later. Clones were read by immunoSEQ multiplex PCR, and TCRdb kept only the in-frame ones, dropping some. This sample yields tens of thousands of clones, of which 70% to 85% are seen a single time; roughly 6.1% belongs to the top ten. Specimen: blood, collected from a patient whose treatment included radiotherapy and nephrectomy. The receptors were gathered from a man aged 60 to 69 with renal cell carcinoma.

The rearrangement links TRBV28 to TRBJ1-2; 7 positions match TRBD1. V dropped 5 bases and J dropped 5; count of bases not matched to a gene: 8. The CDR3 covers 14 residues. CDR1 is MDHEN and CDR2 is SYDVKM in the germline V gene. In DNA, the CDR3 is TGTGCCAGCAGTATCTTCCCAGGGGGGTATGGCTACACCTTC. Protein product: CASSIFPGGYGYTF.

V usage is TRBV28 and J usage is TRBJ2-1; 7 nucleotides agree with TRBD2. Germline V gene sequence: CDR1 MDHEN, CDR2 SYDVKM. The CDR3 is 14 residues long. The junction had 5 bases not matched to a gene; V was cut back by 3 bases and J by 6 bases. The CDR3 here is CASSLGGRGNEQFF. The CDR3 DNA follows: TGTGCCAGCAGTTTGGGCGGGAGAGGCAATGAGCAGTTCTTC.

This chain links TRBV5-4 with TRBJ1-1; a possible D gene is TRBD1 (6 bases). Trimming cost V 4 bases and J 4 bases, with 20 bases left between them. This CDR3 spans 16 amino acids. Looked up from germline, CDR1 is SGHNT and CDR2 is YYREEE (reference sequence). The CDR3 nucleotides are TGTGCCAGCAGCACCGGGACACAGGTTCGGGGCACTGAAGCTTTCTTT. Its protein product is CASSTGTQVRGTEAFF.

The chain employs TRBV5-4 and TRBJ2-7; 7 positions agree with TRBD2. Germline V lookup: CDR1 SGHNT, CDR2 YYREEE (reference sequence). The CDR3 sequence is 13 residues long. V lost 4 bases, J lost 2 bases, and 3 bases stayed unmatched. CDR3 in amino acids: CASSKSGTYEQYF. The CDR3 DNA is TGTGCCAGCAGCAAAAGCGGGACCTACGAGCAGTACTTC.

The rearrangement uses TRBV10-3 and TRBJ2-5; a possible D gene is TRBD2 (5 bases). The CDR3 sequence is 15 residues long. The germline CDR1 and CDR2 sequences are ENHRY and SYGVKD. V shed 2 bases and J shed 3 bases, with 13 bases lying between them. The CDR3 sequence: CAISEVAGPEETQYF. As DNA, the CDR3 is TGTGCCATCAGTGAGGTTGCGGGCCCTGAAGAGACCCAGTACTTC.

The rearrangement joins TRBV7-9 to TRBJ2-3; TRBD2 aligns across 8 bases. Germline CDR1 SEHNR, CDR2 FQNEAQ (reference sequence). V lost 5 bases to trimming and J lost 4 bases; unmatched junction nucleotides: 8. This CDR3 has 15 amino acids. The CDR3 loop reads CASSTSGRAADTQYF. CDR3 in DNA: TGTGCCAGCAGCACCAGCGGGAGAGCGGCAGATACGCAGTATTTT.

The chain has TRBV2 and TRBJ2-7, with 8 bases lining up with TRBD1. V trimming: 3 bases; J trimming: 0 bases; junction bases outside the gene matches: 7. The CDR3 length is 16 residues. Germline CDR1 SNHLY, CDR2 FYNNEI. CDR3 in amino acids: CASSDVGGQASYEQYF. The DNA for the CDR3 is TGTGCCAGCAGTGACGTTGGGGGACAGGCCTCCTACGAGCAGTACTTC.

The chain recombines TRBV19 with TRBJ2-7, with D possibly matching TRBD1 (5 bases). Germline V gene sequence: CDR1 LNHDA, CDR2 SQIVND (reference sequence). The CDR3 is 13 amino acids. The V end lost 5 bases, the J end lost 9 bases, and 17 bases lay between the germline ends. CDR3 nucleotide sequence: TGTGCCAGTAGTGCCCGCTCCCAGGGTGGGCAGTACTTC. Translating it yields CASSARSQGGQYF.

The rearrangement joins TRBV29-1 to TRBJ2-1, with 7 bases matching TRBD2. V shed 7 bases, J shed 4 bases, and the junction held 7 bases outside the gene matches. The CDR3 consists of 13 residues. Germline CDR1 reads SQVTM; CDR2 reads ANQGSEA. CDR3 residues: CSAREVAYNEQFF. CDR3 nucleotides: TGCAGCGCCCGGGAGGTAGCATACAATGAGCAGTTCTTC.

The table lists this clone with a count of one. V is TRBV6-5 and J is TRBJ2-5; 10 nucleotides line up with TRBD2. V dropped 8 bases and J dropped 2; count of bases not matched to a gene: 2. Looked up from germline, CDR1 is MNHEY and CDR2 is SVGAGI. The CDR3 totals 13 residues. The CDR3 DNA follows: TGTGCCAGCGGACTAGCGGCACAAGAGACCCAGTACTTC. Its translation: CASGLAAQETQYF.

The J gene is TRBJ2-7, the V gene TRBV5-4; 7 bases map to TRBD2. Unmatched junction bases numbered 9, after V lost 1 base and J lost 5 bases. Germline CDR1 and CDR2: SGHNT and YYREEE (reference sequence). The CDR3 runs 15 residues. DNA for the CDR3: TGTGCCAGCAGCTTGAGGGCGGGAGTTCTCCACGAGCAGTACTTC. Protein product: CASSLRAGVLHEQYF.

The rearrangement joins TRBV10-1 to TRBJ1-1, with a weak D call TRBD1 (6 bases). The length of the CDR3 is 15 residues. With 3 bases removed from V and 0 bases from J, the gap between germline ends came to 11 bases. The germline V gene encodes CDR1 WNHNN and CDR2 SYGVQD (reference sequence). DNA of the CDR3: TGCGCCAGCAGTGACGGGGGCACGATGAACACTGAAGCTTTCTTT. As protein: CASSDGGTMNTEAFF.

The chain has TRBV5-6 and TRBJ2-5, with 9 positions matching TRBD1. CDR1 and CDR2 from the germline V gene are SGHDT and YYEEEE. This CDR3 is 15 amino acids long. V shed 2 bases and J 2 bases; nucleotides not matched to a gene: 4. The CDR3: CASSLMDRGQETQYF. CDR3 nucleotide sequence: TGTGCCAGCAGCTTAATGGACAGGGGACAAGAGACCCAGTACTTC.

This rearrangement joins TRBV19 to TRBJ2-7, with a tentative D call TRBD2 (6 bases). Germline V gives CDR1 LNHDA, CDR2 SQIVND (reference sequence). The V gene lost 6 bases and the J gene lost 3 bases, with 15 bases spanning the gap. The CDR3 totals 14 residues. This CDR3 is CASSRRRGNYEQYF. The DNA of the CDR3 is TGTGCCAGTAGCCGGCGGAGGGGCAACTACGAGCAGTACTTC.

The chain carries TRBV10-2 and TRBJ2-7, with 12 nucleotides matching TRBD2. The CDR3 has 15 residues. The trim removed 5 bases at V and 7 bases at J, leaving 9 bases unmatched. Looked up from germline, CDR1 is WSHSY and CDR2 is SAAADI. In nucleotides, the CDR3 is TGCGCCAGCAGTACTACGGGACTAGCGGGCCCAGAGCAGTACTTC. Encoded protein: CASSTTGLAGPEQYF.

V gene TRBV29-1 combines with J gene TRBJ2-3; tentatively, D is TRBD1 (5 bases). The CDR3 consists of 22 residues. V was shortened by 3 bases and J by 1 base, with 35 bases between the two germline ends. Germline V gene lookup returns CDR1 SQVTM and CDR2 ANQGSEA. CDR3 DNA sequence: TGCAGCGTTGACGGAGTGCAGGGTAGGCCCGAGATGACGGGTGAAGGCACAGATACGCAGTATTTT. This encodes CSVDGVQGRPEMTGEGTDTQYF.

The chain couples TRBV18 to TRBJ2-1, with TRBD2 identical over 11 bases. The CDR3 consists of 18 residues. V was clipped by 1 base and J by 3 bases; unmatched bases: 8. Germline V gene data show CDR1 as KGHSH and CDR2 as LQKENI. The CDR3 DNA reads TGTGCCAGCTCACCACTGGGTAGCGGGAGGGAAATCTACAATGAGCAGTTCTTC. It yields the protein CASSPLGSGREIYNEQFF.

The V and J genes are TRBV27 and TRBJ1-2; 9 positions match TRBD1. The junction had 6 bases not matched to a gene; V was cut back by 2 bases and J by 5 bases. Germline CDR1 MNHEY, CDR2 SMNVEV (reference sequence). The CDR3 sequence is 15 residues long. The CDR3 region has the DNA TGTGCCAGCAGTTTACTCGGGGACAGGGCGTATGGCTACACCTTC. Residues: CASSLLGDRAYGYTF.

V and J are TRBV28 and TRBJ1-2; 9 nucleotides match TRBD1. The ends lost 2 bases at V and 8 bases at J; junction bases unmatched: 9. The CDR3 consists of 15 residues. Looked up from germline, CDR1 is MDHEN and CDR2 is SYDVKM. The CDR3: CASSLGGQGIGGYTF. CDR3 DNA: TGTGCCAGCAGTTTAGGGGGACAGGGTATTGGCGGCTACACCTTC.

The V call is TRBV7-9, the J call TRBJ2-4, with D possibly matching TRBD1 (6 bases). V was pared by 4 bases and J by 2 bases, with 15 bases between. The CDR3 has 16 residues. Germline lookup yields CDR1 SEHNR and CDR2 FQNEAQ (reference sequence). The CDR3 DNA reads as TGTGCCAGCAGCTCCCTACACACAGGGACCAAAAACATTCAGTACTTC. Translated, it gives CASSSLHTGTKNIQYF. Complete variable domain (other parts from reference TRBV7-9 and TRBJ2-4): DTGVSQNPRHKITKRGQNVTFRCDPISEHNRLYWYRQTLGQGPEFLTYFQNEAQLEKSRLLSDRFSAERPKGSFSTLEIQRTEQGDSAMYLCASSSLHTGTKNIQYFGAGTRLSVL.

The chain links TRBV11-3 to TRBJ2-2; maybe TRBD2 (6 bases). CDR1 and CDR2 (germline): SGHNT, YENEEA. The germline V and J ends were trimmed by 3 bases and 1 base, with 12 bases remaining between them. This CDR3 has 16 residues. CDR3 bases: TGTGCCAGCAGCTTCGGACTACCAAAGAACACCGGGGAGCTGTTTTTT. Encoded protein: CASSFGLPKNTGELFF.